Shown below are 7 T cell receptor beta chains from a single sample sequenced in a study of blood T cells in healthy people across ages. Through a sample-barcoded 5' primer and a J-beta primer mix, a second PCR was run for roughly 7 to 11 cycles. TCRdb re-called the 5' RACE reads through MiXCR, storing one row per CDR3 protein. The table has about a million distinct CDR3 sequences, 45% to 60% seen once. Sample: blood. The receptors derive from a woman aged 55-75 years in good health.

The chain has TRBV2 and TRBJ1-4; TRBD1 is a possible D gene (5 bases). Per the germline V gene, CDR1 is SNHLY and CDR2 is FYNNEI. Trimming shortened V by 3 bases and J by 3 bases, and 11 bases separated the two germline ends. The CDR3 extends over 15 amino acids. CDR3 sequence (DNA): TGTGCCAGCAGTGATCAGGGAACGGCTAATGAAAAACTGTTTTTT. Translated: CASSDQGTANEKLFF.

The chain links TRBV5-1 to TRBJ1-5; TRBD1 is a possible D gene (5 bases). The CDR3 is 16 residues long. Germline V gene sequence: CDR1 SGHRS, CDR2 YFSETQ. V gave up 1 base and J gave up 5 bases, with 16 bases separating them. The CDR3 sequence is CASSLTGSSPHQPQHF. The CDR3 nucleotides read TGCGCCAGCAGCTTGACAGGCTCGAGCCCTCATCAGCCCCAGCATTTT.

This clonotype was seen only a few times. CDR3 nucleotide sequence: TGCAGCGTTCCCACGGGACATAACTACGAGCAGTACTTC. Translation gives CSVPTGHNYEQYF. V gene TRBV29-1 combines with J gene TRBJ2-7; the D gene is possibly TRBD1 (6 bases). The ends were cut back, 5 bases at V and 3 bases at J, with 14 bases in the middle. Germline values: CDR1 SQVTM, CDR2 ANQGSEA. CDR3 length: 13 amino acids.

This chain connects TRBV3-1 to TRBJ1-6, with D unclear. Germline loops: CDR1 LGHDT, CDR2 YNNKEL (reference sequence). This CDR3 region has 16 residues. V shed 3 bases and J shed 10 bases, with 19 bases lying between them. This CDR3 reads CASSQSRAREESPLHF. Written as DNA, the CDR3 is TGTGCCAGCAGCCAGAGTAGGGCCCGTGAAGAGTCACCCCTCCACTTT. Complete variable domain (other parts from reference TRBV3-1 and TRBJ1-6): DTAVSQTPKYLVTQMGNDKSIKCEQNLGHDTMYWYKQDSKKFLKIMFSYNNKELIINETVPNRFSPKSPDKAHLNLHINSLELGDSAVYFCASSQSRAREESPLHFGNGTRLTVT.

This clonotype has just a few counts. This rearrangement joins TRBV7-9 to TRBJ1-2, with a tentative D call TRBD1 (5 bases). The CDR3 covers 15 residues. Germline CDR1 and CDR2: SEHNR and FQNEAQ (reference sequence). The germline V and J ends were trimmed by 0 bases and 4 bases, with 12 bases remaining between them. CDR3 residues: CASSLAGGAGYGYTF. Here the CDR3 DNA reads TGTGCCAGCAGCTTAGCGGGAGGGGCTGGCTATGGCTACACCTTC.

V usage is TRBV16 and J usage is TRBJ2-5, with 7 bases fitting TRBD1. The end of the DNA is better explained by TRBJ2-7, so the J call may be wrong. CDR1 is KGHSY, CDR2 FQNENV, per germline. The CDR3 loop spans 13 amino acids. The CDR3 nucleotides read TGTGCCGGTCAAGACAGGGCCCCCTACGAGCAGTACTTC. Translating it yields CAGQDRAPYEQYF.

Only a few counts were recorded for this clonotype. This sequence joins TRBV28 and TRBJ2-7, with a weak D call TRBD2 (5 bases). V lost 5 bases and J lost 9, with 20 bases in between. Germline CDR1 MDHEN, CDR2 SYDVKM. The length of the CDR3 is 14 residues. CDR3 region: CASSQPGSPVRQYF. DNA for the CDR3: TGTGCCAGCAGTCAACCGGGATCCCCGGTTCGGCAGTACTTC.